Listed below are T cell receptor beta chains from one sample, sequenced in a study of T cell changes during pregnancy in multiple sclerosis. Clones were read by immunoSEQ multiplex PCR, and TCRdb kept only the in-frame ones, dropping some. The data hold about 47,000 clones, with roughly 92% observed a single time. Material: peripheral blood, obtained in the third trimester of pregnancy. All receptors derive from a female donor with multiple sclerosis, enrolled in a pregnancy study. Both conserved end residues are part of each CDR3. The D gene is left open where the match is weak. Only some rows state a clone size, as once, few, many or a class for expanded clones.

J gene: TRBJ1-3; D gene: NA; clone size: NA; V gene: TRBV6-5; CDR3 protein: CAVFSGNTIYF; CDR3 DNA: TGTGCCGTCTTCTCTGGAAACACCATATATTTT
J gene: TRBJ1-4; D gene: TRBD1; clone size: NA; V gene: TRBV5-4; CDR3 protein: CASSSGQGNEKLFF; CDR3 DNA: TGTGCCAGCAGCTCCGGACAGGGGAATGAAAAACTGTTTTTT
J gene: TRBJ2-2; D gene: TRBD1; clone size: NA; V gene: TRBV27; CDR3 protein: CASSFSVWGQGGSGELFF; CDR3 DNA: TGTGCCAGCAGTTTTTCTGTTTGGGGACAGGGGGGATCCGGGGAGCTGTTTTTT
J gene: TRBJ1-2; D gene: NA; clone size: once; V gene: TRBV5-6; CDR3 protein: CASGGHVFHYGYTF; CDR3 DNA: TGTGCCAGCGGCGGACACGTTTTCCACTATGGCTACACCTTC
J gene: TRBJ2-3; D gene: NA; clone size: NA; V gene: TRBV7-3; CDR3 protein: CASSLTSGGGTDTQYF; CDR3 DNA: TGTGCCAGCAGCTTAACTAGCGGAGGGGGCACAGATACGCAGTATTTT
J gene: TRBJ2-1; D gene: NA; clone size: NA; V gene: TRBV7-9; CDR3 protein: CASSPTSYEQFF; CDR3 DNA: TGTGCCAGCAGCCCGACTTCGTATGAGCAGTTCTTC
J gene: TRBJ2-1; D gene: TRBD2; clone size: NA; V gene: TRBV7-2; CDR3 protein: CASSFSAGDNEQFF; CDR3 DNA: TGTGCCAGCAGCTTTTCTGCGGGAGACAATGAGCAGTTCTTC
J gene: TRBJ1-5; D gene: TRBD1; clone size: NA; V gene: TRBV19; CDR3 protein: CASRTQGGGQPQHF; CDR3 DNA: TGTGCCAGTAGAACACAGGGGGGAGGACAGCCCCAGCATTTT
J gene: TRBJ1-4; D gene: NA; clone size: NA; V gene: TRBV7-9; CDR3 protein: CATSRGGNNEKLFF; CDR3 DNA: TGTGCCACCTCGCGAGGGGGTAATAATGAAAAACTGTTTTTT
J gene: TRBJ1-5; D gene: NA; clone size: NA; V gene: TRBV5-8; CDR3 protein: CASSLRGQYSNQPQHF; CDR3 DNA: TGTGCCAGCAGTCTCCGAGGACAATATAGCAATCAGCCCCAGCATTTT
J gene: TRBJ1-1; D gene: NA; clone size: NA; V gene: TRBV6-1; CDR3 protein: CASSEGGLRGVNTEAFF; CDR3 DNA: TGTGCCAGCAGTGAAGGGGGTTTACGCGGGGTGAACACTGAAGCTTTCTTT
J gene: TRBJ1-2; D gene: NA; clone size: few; V gene: TRBV7-9; CDR3 protein: CASSFSDSYGYTF; CDR3 DNA: TGTGCCAGCAGCTTTTCGGACAGCTATGGCTACACCTTC
J gene: TRBJ1-1; D gene: TRBD1; clone size: NA; V gene: TRBV5-1; CDR3 protein: CASNTGGDTEAFF; CDR3 DNA: TGCGCCAGCAATACAGGGGGCGACACTGAAGCTTTCTTT
J gene: TRBJ1-5; D gene: NA; clone size: NA; V gene: TRBV7-9; CDR3 protein: CASSRDGKDQPQHF; CDR3 DNA: TGTGCCAGCAGTCGTGACGGGAAAGATCAGCCCCAGCATTTT
J gene: TRBJ2-7; D gene: NA; clone size: NA; V gene: TRBV7-9; CDR3 protein: CASSLGGSLDEQYF; CDR3 DNA: TGTGCCAGCAGCTTAGGCGGGTCCCTTGACGAGCAGTACTTC
J gene: TRBJ2-2; D gene: TRBD1; clone size: NA; V gene: TRBV2; CDR3 protein: CASSTLRGRGGELFF; CDR3 DNA: TGTGCCAGCAGTACTCTCAGGGGGCGCGGCGGGGAGCTGTTTTTT
J gene: TRBJ1-5; D gene: NA; clone size: NA; V gene: TRBV2; CDR3 protein: CASSRGPGGEGQPQHF; CDR3 DNA: TGTGCCAGCTCGCGCGGGCCCGGAGGGGAAGGTCAGCCCCAGCATTTT